This T cell receptor beta chain stems from a study of T cell changes during pregnancy in multiple sclerosis. V lost 4 bases, J lost 2 bases, and 13 bases lay in between. This CDR3 has 15 residues. CDR1 and CDR2 (germline): SGHVS, FNYEAQ. Sequencing used immunoSEQ multiplex PCR; TCRdb keeps in-frame clones, though not all of them. Of around 30,000 clones listed, around 93% are singletons. The chain carries TRBV7-6 and TRBJ2-3; D might be TRBD2 (6 bases). The sequence was collected from a female donor with multiple sclerosis, enrolled in a pregnancy study. Sequenced material: CD4+ T cells from peripheral blood mononuclear cells, taken after pregnancy. CDR3: CASSSGLVNTDTQYF. CDR3 in DNA: TGTGCCAGCAGCTCGGGACTGGTGAACACAGATACGCAGTATTTT.